This TCR beta chain appears in the sequencing data of a study of T cells after somatic rescue of genetic block. Profiling relied on immunoSEQ multiplex PCR, and the TCRdb table lists in-frame clones only, not all of them. The data contain roughly 65,000 clones, under 95% of them singletons. The TCR sequence derives from a middle-aged man. What was sequenced was peripheral blood mononuclear cells (PBMCs).

CDR3 region: CASSSPGGSYEQYF. CDR3 DNA: TGTGCCAGCAGTTCCCCGGGGGGATCCTACGAGCAGTACTTC. This chain uses TRBV6-6 with TRBJ2-7, with 7 bases aligning to TRBD2. Losses at the gene ends were 4 bases for V and 1 base for J; bases not matched to a gene: 4. The CDR3 length is 14 residues. The germline V gene has CDR1 MNHNY and CDR2 SVGAGI (reference sequence).